Sequencing of this T cell receptor beta chain was carried out in a study of cytomegalovirus exposure and HLA in healthy donors (dated by TCRdb to about 2017). Regarding the study in general: In an earlier analysis of around 540 of the donors, about 260 Gb of sequence data and 100 million or so unique TCR beta sequences from 150 million to 200 million T cells were reported. An early release that covered fewer than 750 HLA-typed donors contained approximately 300 gigabases of sequencing data and tens of millions of unique TCR sequences. Of the roughly 430 genotyped donors, over 65% fell in the genetic ancestry cluster associated with self-reported Caucasian donors. The aim of the study was to test whether cataloging public T cell receptors could identify signatures of past pathogen exposure. The study used immunosequencing to profile the T cell repertoires of about 670 subjects and linked those repertoires to cytomegalovirus serostatus. In addition to the first cohort of 666 subjects, a separate validation cohort of 130 or so different subjects was used. The study combined high-throughput TCR immunosequencing, statistical association of individual TCRs with disease status, and machine learning to predict cytomegalovirus infection status. To study patterns of TCR occurrence, a later analysis re-analyzed previously published TCR beta repertoires from several hundred donors and added high-resolution HLA genotyping. In the later analysis, no new phenotypic data were used to find candidate immune exposures; instead, reliance was placed on TCR beta sequences and their occurrence across donors. An earlier analysis of 587 of the donors used high-throughput TCR beta sequencing to judge whether each TCR beta V gene segment behaved as functional or pseudogenic. Alongside the repertoire data, information on donor age, sex, ethnicity and CMV serostatus was compiled. Genome-wide SNP genotypes for about three fifths of the roughly 670 donors were used in a later genetic analysis, which treated that subset as a discovery cohort. All discovery cohort repertoires had been generated using a single sequencing platform. HLA typing covered class I and class II loci at four-digit resolution. The number of typed donors differed by locus: about 620-630 for A, B, C, DRB1 and DQB1; 522 for DQA1; 606 for DPA1; and approximately 450 for DPB1. A handful of DR-DQ haplotypes were treated as single units for association and clustering because of strong linkage in the cohort. Among approximately 370 genotyped donors of the cohort, an average of roughly 230,000 unique TCR beta nucleotide sequences was sequenced per donor, of which about 19% were non-productive.

In regard to this clone: Its target antigen remains unknown. The record has no base qualities; no much larger clone is one base away.

The cohort comprised more than 550 healthy bone marrow donors. All cohort members were sampled while nominally healthy, although unrecorded immune exposures were likely present. The donor tested CMV seronegative and was one of the 352 seronegative cohort members. A peripheral blood sample was collected from each donor, and TCR beta sequencing was performed on peripheral blood mononuclear cells. Genomic DNA extraction from the blood cell samples was performed with the Qiagen DNeasy Blood Extraction Kit. CDR1 and CDR2 (SGHAT, FQDESV) derive from the germline V gene (reference sequence). CDR3 length: 15 amino acids, cysteine to phenylalanine. CDR3 DNA only is kept here, 45 bases in frame from base 1. V lost 8 bases and J lost 5 bases; the stretch between them is 20 bases long. Overall study outcomes, separate from this receptor: The only immune exposure information available for the cohort was CMV serostatus. According to a later analysis, parvovirus B19, influenza, CMV and Epstein-Barr virus appeared linked to several top co-occurrence clusters. Because counts were too low, about 15 rarely observed V segments, including chromosome 9 orphons, were left out of the earlier analysis of a few hundred of the donors. An earlier analysis of roughly 570 of the donors showed that most TCR beta V segments appeared in productive rearrangements either about 87% or about 30% of the time, which broadly matched IMGT annotations. The sequencing pipeline was judged likely to have produced a cluster of highly shared sequence variants as a technical artifact. At a false discovery rate of 0.05, a later analysis linked 16,951 TCR beta sequences to specific HLA alleles. A later genetic analysis associated a missense DCLRE1C variant with V-gene and J-gene trimming of TCR beta chains, and an independent cohort replicated the association. Because some donors lacked HLA typing at each locus, the association tests relied only on the typed subset. Cytomegalovirus status was reported to be diagnosed by the classifier with high specificity and sensitivity in both the original and validation cohorts. A further reported finding was that TCR beta sequences accurately predicted the HLA-A and HLA-B alleles for most subjects in the first cohort. A later genetic analysis reported fewer N-insertions in productive TCRs among donors in an Asian-associated ancestry cluster than the roughly 700-donor mean. In a later analysis, TCR association rates were found to vary across HLA loci, with the most associated TCRs seen for DRB1 alleles and the fewest for HLA-C alleles. The presence/absence analyses assumed that sequencing depth was roughly uniform across donors, and that assumption may not be true. In a later analysis, HLA-associated TCR beta chains were found to be more clonally expanded and to have lower generation probabilities than equally common non-associated chains. Only TCR beta chains were sequenced in this cohort, and the absence of alpha or paired-chain data limited detectable features. A few of the identified cytomegalovirus-associated TCR beta chains were confirmed in vitro to be specific for cytomegalovirus antigens. A later analysis found that most CMV-associated TCR beta chains appeared HLA-restricted, with HLA associations seemingly driven largely by CMV exposure. It was suggested by the authors that the approach could potentially be generalized to other disease states and immunological phenotypes. Most TCR sequences were observed very rarely across donors, whereas some public TCRs were present in many individuals. A total of 150 to 200 TCR beta chains were listed by the study as associated with cytomegalovirus. When HLA alleles, especially DR and DQ, strongly co-occurred, attributing TCR associations to individual alleles was difficult. Correlated functional status among segregating V segments might be attributable to linkage disequilibrium, but an unknown experimental factor could not be ruled out. Some IMGT-functional V segments, including TRBV6-2 and TRBV6-3, could not be distinguished by the 87-base-pair reads and were therefore excluded.

Receptor amplification or capture employed the immunoSEQ multiplex PCR assay. A mixture of 60 forward primers for TCR Vbeta segments and 13 reverse primers for TCR Jbeta segments was used in the multiplex PCR. Amplification of the CDR3 region of rearranged TCR beta genes was performed with a multiplex PCR assay on genomic DNA. On the Illumina HiSeq System, the amplified TCR beta libraries were sequenced as 87-base-pair reads. Per the authors' processing: In a later analysis, tens of millions of unique TCR beta chains were counted across the roughly 610 repertoires, and around 11 million of these chains were shared by at least two donors. Raw reads were error-corrected and collapsed into unique sequences by a nearest-neighbor algorithm in which closely related sequences were merged to remove PCR and sequencing errors. To assign V, D and J gene segments, CDR3 sequences were aligned to IMGT reference sequences. For a sequence to be retained, a match of at least six nucleotides to both a V gene segment and a J gene segment was required. Rearrangements were called productive when the CDR3 lacked stop codons and stayed in frame with V and J; all others were non-productive. CDR3 was defined by IMGT convention, running from the second conserved V-encoded cysteine to the conserved J-encoded phenylalanine. The earlier analysis of some 550 of the donors excluded any sequence lacking an unambiguous match to a single V gene segment. An earlier analysis of approximately 590 of the donors classified V segments as functional when productive rearrangements were above 56.7% and as segregating when the standard deviation between donors was above 5%. To diagnose cytomegalovirus status from the catalog of TCR beta chain sequences, a statistical classification framework was built. In a later analysis, TCR nucleotide sequences were compared against IMGT/GENE-DB human TR gene sequences so that V and J genes could be assigned. A later analysis assigned CDR3 sequences and most-parsimonious VDJ recombination scenarios with the TCRdist pipeline. In a later analysis, every TCR beta chain was defined by the combination of its CDR3 amino acid sequence and its V-gene family, and reads without a unique V-gene family were dropped. To address suspected cross-contamination and a sequencing artifact, a later analysis removed around 590 highly shared, low-generation-probability nucleotide sequences. A later analysis calculated a clonal expansion index for each public chain from normalized within-repertoire ranks of inferred template counts. In a later analysis, generation probabilities were computed using a VDJ recombination model fitted to out-of-frame rearrangements, and the results were checked against IGoR. In a later analysis, TCR-TCR, TCR-HLA and TCR-CMV co-occurrence was scored with hypergeometric tests, and a repertoire-size bias correction was applied to TCR pairs. A later analysis estimated false discovery rates by permuting HLA or CMV assignments 20 times. In a later analysis, co-occurring TCRs were grouped using DBSCAN, with TCRdist sequence similarity added in when clustering inside HLA-allele-positive subsets. For co-occurrence clustering, repertoires with fewer than 30,000 or more than 120,000 public chains were excluded, along with about five repertoires with anomalous nucleotide sharing. As stored in TCRdb, this immuneACCESS dataset retains in-frame rearrangements with V and J assigned. A fraction of the clones does not appear; measured against another copy, unresolved V genes explain less than half of the discrepancy, and the remainder lacks a known reason. V, J and clone size reflect that table, while D and trimming were determined from the DNA. The table for this sample lists some 150,000 clones; 77% of them were counted only once. The leading ten clones occupy 1.6% of the sample.

Sequencing was done on a sample of PBMCs. The V and J genes are TRBV11-1 and TRBJ2-3, and perhaps TRBD2 as D gene, on 7 matching bases. The source is a female donor in good health and CMV-seronegative. For the CDR3, the sequence is CASRPAGAKGDTQYF. In nucleotides, the sequence is TGTGCCAGCCGTCCGGCGGGGGCGAAGGGAGATACGCAGTATTTT.